Each of the 9 T cell receptor beta chains below was sequenced from the same sample in a study of blood T cell repertoires in COVID-19. Profiling relied on immunoSEQ multiplex PCR, and the TCRdb table lists in-frame clones only, not all of them. The table has around 100,000 clones, around 87% seen once. The sequencing sample was made of peripheral blood. The receptors stem from a human donor with acute or convalescent COVID-19. The donor label of this sample is uncertain.

The genes are TRBV4-2 and TRBJ1-1, with a tentative D call TRBD1 (6 bases). CDR3 length: 15 amino acids. Between the trimmed V and J ends, which lost 4 bases and 0 bases, there was a span of 12 bases. CDR1 and CDR2 from the germline V gene are LGHNA and YNFKEQ. The CDR3 sequence is CASSRIQGMNTEAFF. CDR3 coding DNA: TGTGCCAGCAGCCGGATCCAGGGGATGAACACTGAAGCTTTCTTT.

V gene TRBV5-1 combines with J gene TRBJ2-5; 7 bases agree with TRBD1. The junction had 7 bases not matched to a gene; V was cut back by 0 bases and J by 2 bases. Germline V lookup: CDR1 SGHRS, CDR2 YFSETQ. This CDR3 is built from 16 residues. The CDR3 nucleotides are TGCGCCAGCAGCTTGGGGTCCGGGACAGCACAAGAGACCCAGTACTTC. Protein sequence: CASSLGSGTAQETQYF. The full variable domain, with the rest looked up from reference TRBV5-1 and TRBJ2-5, is KAGVTQTPRYLIKTRGQQVTLSCSPISGHRSVSWYQQTPGQGLQFLFEYFSETQRNKGNFPGRFSGRQFSNSRSEMNVSTLELGDSALYLCASSLGSGTAQETQYFGPGTRLLVL.

V is TRBV7-9 and J is TRBJ2-2, with 8 bases aligning to TRBD1. Germline assignment: CDR1 SEHNR and CDR2 FQNEAQ (reference sequence). The CDR3 sequence is 15 residues long. The trim removed 5 bases at V and 5 bases at J, leaving 7 bases unmatched. CDR3 loop: CASSPDRVRTGELFF. CDR3 DNA sequence: TGTGCCAGCAGCCCGGACAGGGTTCGAACCGGGGAGCTGTTTTTT.

This sequence joins TRBV7-2 and TRBJ2-3, with TRBD2 identical over 9 bases. V dropped 4 bases and J dropped 4; count of bases not matched to a gene: 6. Per germline, CDR1 SGHTA and CDR2 FQGNSA. This CDR3 is 15 amino acids long. The CDR3 DNA reads TGTGCCAGCAGCTATAGCGGGGGAAGAGCAGATACGCAGTATTTT. Its protein is CASSYSGGRADTQYF.

This clone was found a few times. The chain couples TRBV2 to TRBJ2-7, with TRBD1 as a possible D gene (6 bases). The germline gives CDR1 SNHLY, CDR2 FYNNEI. The length of the CDR3 is 12 residues. V lost 4 bases, J lost 7 bases, and 11 bases lay in between. This CDR3 reads CASSVTGWEQYF. The CDR3 nucleotides are TGTGCCAGCAGTGTTACAGGGTGGGAGCAGTACTTC.

This clone appeared once. This sequence joins TRBV10-3 and TRBJ1-5, with D unclear. This CDR3 has 13 amino acids. The germline V gene encodes CDR1 ENHRY and CDR2 SYGVKD. Trimming removed 9 bases from V and 3 bases from J, with 12 bases in between. CDR3 sequence reads: CAITGDLNQPQHF. CDR3 coding DNA: TGTGCCATAACGGGAGATCTCAATCAGCCCCAGCATTTT.

This chain connects TRBV6-1 to TRBJ2-3, with D possibly being TRBD2 (6 bases). Trimming shortened V by 2 bases and J by 7 bases, and 10 bases separated the two germline ends. The CDR3 spans 13 residues. Germline loops: CDR1 MNHNS, CDR2 SASEGT. CDR3: CASSEQGGNTQYF. For the CDR3, the DNA is TGTGCCAGCAGTGAACAGGGAGGAAATACGCAGTATTTT.

V is TRBV6-6 and J is TRBJ1-1, with D possibly being TRBD1 (6 bases). Germline V lookup: CDR1 MNHNY, CDR2 SVGAGI (reference sequence). CDR3 length: 14 amino acids. V lost 4 bases, J lost 7 bases, and 16 bases lay in between. The CDR3 region has the DNA TGTGCCAGCAGTTGGGCGGCTGAACAGGGTGAAGCTTTCTTT. Encoded protein: CASSWAAEQGEAFF.

This chain uses TRBV4-1 with TRBJ2-5; 7 nucleotides align to TRBD2. CDR3 length: 17 residues. Germline CDR1 reads MGHRA; CDR2 reads YSYEKL. The V segment lost 2 bases and the J segment 4 bases; nucleotides outside the gene matches: 13. The CDR3 here is CASSQPPGRAERETQYF. In DNA, the CDR3 is TGCGCCAGCAGCCAACCCCCGGGGAGGGCGGAACGAGAGACCCAGTACTTC.